Listed here are 10 T cell receptor beta chains from one sample, sequenced in a study of Ad26.COV2.S vaccination and SARS-CoV-2 variants (dated by TCRdb to the early 2020s). The sample's treatment or condition label is to be understood as: over 15 received Ad26.COV2.S at low or high dose, single or two shots; 5 received placebo; per-sample allocation not given. Repertoires of vaccine and placebo recipients were sequenced from samples taken on day 63 after the first injection. Library construction relied on the immunoSEQ multiplex PCR assay. Drawn from immuneACCESS, this table holds only the in-frame rearrangements with V and J called that TCRdb kept. Clones are partly lost; checked studies trace under half to an unresolved V gene and leave the rest unexplained. This sample lists around 320,000 clones; 70% to 90% were detected once. In total, the top ten clones hold around 2% of the sample. The sample was peripheral blood, taken in a trial of Ad26.COV2.S vaccine versus placebo. The receptors here all came from a person between 18 and 59 years old who received the Ad26.COV2.S COVID-19 vaccine or a placebo.

V gene TRBV6-2 or TRBV6-3 combines with J gene TRBJ1-1; the match to TRBD1 covers 7 bases. The CDR3 is 15 residues long. The germline gives CDR1 MNHEY, CDR2 SVGEGT. V was clipped by 5 bases and J by 1 base; unmatched bases: 7. In nucleotides, the CDR3 is TGTGCCAGCAGTCCGGAGGGGGCGCGGAACACTGAAGCTTTCTTT. Translation: CASSPEGARNTEAFF.

The chain joins TRBV10-1 to TRBJ2-2; the D gene is possibly TRBD1 (5 bases). V gave up 3 bases and J gave up 3 bases, with 11 bases separating them. This CDR3 comprises 15 residues. Germline V lookup: CDR1 WNHNN, CDR2 SYGVQD (reference sequence). CDR3 region: CASSDLGVDTGELFF. The CDR3 DNA reads as TGCGCCAGCAGTGACCTAGGGGTGGACACCGGGGAGCTGTTTTTT.

The rearrangement uses TRBV7-2 and TRBJ2-7, with D hard to call. The CDR3 is 11 amino acids. Trimming stripped 5 bases from V and 4 bases from J, with 6 bases between. Germline CDR1 is SGHTA and CDR2 is FQGNSA. The CDR3 sequence is CASSAHYEQYF. CDR3 nucleotides: TGTGCCAGCAGCGCCCATTACGAGCAGTACTTC.

The chain combines TRBV6-6 with TRBJ1-5, with a weak D call TRBD1 (5 bases). V was pared by 2 bases and J by 7 bases, with 12 bases between. The CDR3 spans 14 residues. CDR1 MNHNY and CDR2 SVGAGI come from the germline V gene (reference sequence). For the CDR3, the DNA is TGTGCCAGCAGTTACAGGGGAGGAGGGCAGCCCCAGCATTTT. Amino acid sequence: CASSYRGGGQPQHF.

This clone was picked up a small number of times. This chain links TRBV18 with TRBJ1-1; D gene unclear. The CDR3 sequence is 13 residues long. V was clipped by 3 bases and J by 3 bases, with 8 bases between them. Germline V lookup: CDR1 KGHSH, CDR2 LQKENI. Here the CDR3 reads CASSPVGDTEAFF. In DNA, the CDR3 is TGTGCCAGCTCACCGGTGGGTGACACTGAAGCTTTCTTT. Based on the CDR3 plus reference TRBV18 and TRBJ1-1, the full variable domain is NAGVMQNPRHLVRRRGQEARLRCSPMKGHSHVYWYRQLPEEGLKFMVYLQKENIIDESGMPKERFSAEFPKEGPSILRIQQVVRGDSAAYFCASSPVGDTEAFFGQGTRLTVV.

This sequence joins TRBV6-2 or TRBV6-3 and TRBJ2-3, with 10 bases lining up with TRBD2. V was pared by 4 bases and J by 1 base, with 5 bases of the junction left unmatched. The CDR3 consists of 16 residues. Germline V lookup: CDR1 MNHEY, CDR2 SVGEGT. CDR3 coding DNA: TGTGCCAGCAGTTTAATAGCGGGGGGTCGCACAGATACGCAGTATTTT. Translating it yields CASSLIAGGRTDTQYF.

This clone occurred a few times. The J gene is TRBJ1-3, the V gene TRBV30; D unresolved. Germline-derived CDR1 and CDR2 are GTSNPN and SVGIG (reference sequence). The CDR3 runs 17 residues. V lost 0 bases, J lost 0 bases, and 15 bases lay in between. CDR3 nucleotides: TGTGCCTGGAGTGTTCCGAAGGACGGATTCTCTGGAAACACCATATATTTT. Translation gives CAWSVPKDGFSGNTIYF.

The rearrangement links TRBV7-9 to TRBJ2-5, with TRBD2 matching 9 bases. Germline lookup yields CDR1 SEHNR and CDR2 FQNEAQ (reference sequence). V was clipped by 3 bases and J by 3 bases; unmatched bases: 5. CDR3 length equals 15 residues. The CDR3 sequence: CASSLSGGIEETQYF. CDR3 coding DNA: TGTGCCAGCAGCTTGAGCGGGGGGATCGAAGAGACCCAGTACTTC.

The CDR3 reads CASSLDSSTSTDTQYF. As DNA, the CDR3 is TGTGCCAGCAGCTTAGATTCCAGCACTAGCACAGATACGCAGTATTTT. V usage is TRBV11-2 and J usage is TRBJ2-3; D ambiguous. Germline CDR1 SGHAT, CDR2 FQNNGV. V gave up 0 bases and J gave up 0 bases, with 10 bases separating them. The CDR3 consists of 16 residues.

A word on this clone: Other DNA variants within this sample encode the same CDR3. The chain carries TRBV7-2 and TRBJ1-2; no reliable D call. The germline V gene encodes CDR1 SGHTA and CDR2 FQGNSA. The ends were cut back, 1 base at V and 4 bases at J, with 7 bases in the middle. The CDR3 contains 13 residues. In DNA, the CDR3 is TGTGCCAGCAGCTTAGGAGGGTCCTATGGCTACACCTTC. Residues: CASSLGGSYGYTF.